This T cell receptor (beta chain) comes out of a study of tumor-infiltrating lymphocytes in primary liver carcinoma. Study overall: The patient group consisted of men and women aged 30 to 69 years.

Study-level results: The 250 largest clones made up significantly more of tumor than blood repertoires (p = 0.039). Tumor region pairs overlapped more than did tumor-adjacent and tumor-blood pairs.

Germline DNA was also extracted, and blood RNA was taken from unsorted whole blood. With chronic HBV infection, the patients were also treatment-naive. As regards this clonotype: The antigen is undetermined.

Researchers generated TCR beta cDNA from approximately 450 ng of total RNA, relying on a constant-region primer. Amplification in three nested multiplex PCR rounds with slightly modified ARM-PCR gave rise to TCR beta libraries. Amplification in the first two PCR rounds was performed using TRBV1-TRBV30 forward primers and a C-beta reverse primer for 10 cycles each. TCRdb reprocessed the multiplex PCR reads via MiXCR and lists one record per CDR3 protein. The sample has fewer than 250,000 distinct CDR3 sequences; approximately 65% are singletons. The CDR3 totals 13 residues. Trimming pared 5 bases from V and 5 bases from J, leaving 9 bases between. Germline CDR1 MGHDK, CDR2 SYGVNS.

The sequencing sample was made of peripheral blood. This sequence was found in a woman aged 55 to 70 with primary liver carcinoma and hepatitis B virus infection. The gene calls are TRBV25-1 and TRBJ2-2; D gene unclear. CDR3 residues: CASSHPKTGELFF. CDR3 in DNA: TGTGCCAGCAGTCACCCAAAGACCGGGGAGCTGTTTTTT.